This is a list of T cell receptor beta chains from one sample in a study of regulatory T cells in long-lasting Graves disease. TCRdb reprocessed the multiplex PCR reads with MiXCR, giving one entry per CDR3 protein. The sample lists under 450,000 distinct CDR3 sequences; 10% to 15% were seen once. These data are also associated with another study on T cells in Graves' hyperthyroidism and ophthalmopathy.

This material consisted of peripheral blood mononuclear cells (PBMCs), taken at new diagnosis, from a patient treated with antithyroid drugs. These TCRs come from a woman between 18 and 29 years old with Graves disease. Each CDR3 is given with its conserved first and last residue. The D gene is left open where the match is weak. Clone size is given for some rows only: seen once, a few or many times, or a class if the clone is expanded.

cdr3_nt	cdr3_aa	v_call	clone_size	d_call	j_call
TGTGCCAGCAGTGAATGGAATAGCGGGGAGTATTTT	CASSEWNSGEYF	TRBV25-1	few	TRBD2	TRBJ2-3
TGTGCCAGCAGTCTCGCGGCACCAAGCACAGATACGCAGTATTTT	CASSLAAPSTDTQYF	TRBV27	many	NA	TRBJ2-3
TGTGCCAGCAGCTTAACTGGCTCAGTCCCAGATACGCAGTATTTT	CASSLTGSVPDTQYF	TRBV5-1	many	NA	TRBJ2-3
TGTGCCAGCAGTTTCACAGGGGACACTGAAGCTTTCTTT	CASSFTGDTEAFF	TRBV27	many	TRBD1	TRBJ1-1
TGTGCCACCCAGAAGGGTAGGGACGGGGAGCTGTTTTTT	CATQKGRDGELFF	TRBV5-5	NA	NA	TRBJ2-2
TGCGCCAGCAGCTTTGGGACTAGCGGGACCTACACCGGGGAGCTGTTTTTT	CASSFGTSGTYTGELFF	TRBV5-1	few	TRBD2	TRBJ2-2
TGTGCCAGCAGCCGTAGACCGGGACTGAGAGCTTTCTTT	CASSRRPGLRAFF	TRBV6-1	few	NA	TRBJ1-1
TGTGCCAGCAATCCGGGACTCCAAGAGACCCAGTACTTC	CASNPGLQETQYF	TRBV12-3/TRBV12-4	many	NA	TRBJ2-5
TGTGCCAGCGGGAGAGGCGAGACCCAGTACTTC	CASGRGETQYF	TRBV12-3/TRBV12-4	many	NA	TRBJ2-5
TGTGCCAGCAGTTACCGTAGCGGACCCCTTTACAATGAGCAGTTCTTC	CASSYRSGPLYNEQFF	TRBV6-5	many	NA	TRBJ2-1
TGTGCCAGCAGACCTGAATTTAGTGAACCGGGGGCTGAAGCTTTCTTT	CASRPEFSEPGAEAFF	TRBV27	few	NA	TRBJ1-1
TGTGCCAGCAGCCAAGACGGGGTCGGGTACGAGCAGTACTTC	CASSQDGVGYEQYF	TRBV3-1	many	NA	TRBJ2-7
TGTGCCAGCAGTTTAGGGACAGGGGGAGTGAACACTGAAGCTTTCTTT	CASSLGTGGVNTEAFF	TRBV28	NA	TRBD1	TRBJ1-1
TGTGCCAGCAGGCCGACTAGCGGGAGAATAAACAATGAGCAGTTCTTC	CASRPTSGRINNEQFF	TRBV6-1	NA	TRBD2	TRBJ2-1
TGTGCCAGCAGTTATGCAGGGGCTAACTATGGCTACACCTTC	CASSYAGANYGYTF	TRBV6-2/TRBV6-3	NA	NA	TRBJ1-2
TGCGCCAGCAGCCAATTAGGAGTCGGGAGCCAAAAACTGTTTTTT	CASSQLGVGSQKLFF	TRBV4-3	NA	NA	TRBJ1-4
TGCAGCTCAACGCTGGGCGAGCAGTTCTTC	CSSTLGEQFF	TRBV29-1	many	NA	TRBJ2-1
TGTGCCAGCAGTTTCGACAGGCTTCGCTCTGGAAACACCATATATTTT	CASSFDRLRSGNTIYF	TRBV6-5	few	NA	TRBJ1-3
TGCGCCAGCAGCTTGGTCCAGGGGGCATCCTACGAGCAGTACTTC	CASSLVQGASYEQYF	TRBV5-1	few	TRBD1	TRBJ2-7
TGCGCCAGCAGCCAAGGCCAGGGTGAAGAGACCCAGTACTTC	CASSQGQGEETQYF	TRBV4-3	few	NA	TRBJ2-5
TGTGCCAGCAGCGTAGTAGATGCGGGAGGGCCTTACAATGAGCAGTTCTTC	CASSVVDAGGPYNEQFF	TRBV9	many	TRBD2	TRBJ2-1
TGCAGCGTTGAGGGGGCTGTAAACACCGGGGAGCTGTTTTTT	CSVEGAVNTGELFF	TRBV29-1	NA	NA	TRBJ2-2
TGCAGTGCCCTACGCGGGGACAGCTATTACAATGAGCAGTTCTTC	CSALRGDSYYNEQFF	TRBV20-1	many	NA	TRBJ2-1
TGTGCCAGCAGCTTAGACGCGACCAAAAACATTCAGTACTTC	CASSLDATKNIQYF	TRBV7-2	few	NA	TRBJ2-4
TGTGCCACCAGGTACAGGTCAGGGAACACTGAAGCTTTCTTT	CATRYRSGNTEAFF	TRBV15	NA	NA	TRBJ1-1
TGTGCCAGCAGATCAGGGGACGGGGCCTATCAGCAGTTCTTC	CASRSGDGAYQQFF	TRBV6-2/TRBV6-3	many	NA	TRBJ2-1
TGTGCCAGCAGCCCGTTAGGGGTACAGAACACTGAAGCTTTCTTT	CASSPLGVQNTEAFF	TRBV6-2/TRBV6-3	many	NA	TRBJ1-1
TGTGCCAGCAGTTTCCCCACAGACAGGGCGAAAAGAAACACCATATATTTT	CASSFPTDRAKRNTIYF	TRBV28	many	TRBD1	TRBJ1-3
TGCAGTGCTAGTAGCAAAATGAACACCGGGGAGCTGTTTTTT	CSASSKMNTGELFF	TRBV20-1	many	NA	TRBJ2-2
TGTGCCAGCAGTCCCAGCAATGAGCAGTTCTTC	CASSPSNEQFF	TRBV28	many	NA	TRBJ2-1
TGTGCCAGCAGCTTAATCAGGACTCCCCCAGAGACCCAGTACTTC	CASSLIRTPPETQYF	TRBV7-9	few	NA	TRBJ2-5
TGCAGTGCGCCTCACTACAGCTGGTACACTGAAGCTTTCTTT	CSAPHYSWYTEAFF	TRBV20-1	many	NA	TRBJ1-1
TGTGCCAGCAGCTTACCAACCTCCTACGAGCAGTACTTC	CASSLPTSYEQYF	TRBV7-9	NA	NA	TRBJ2-7
TGTGCCAGCAGTGAGTTTGTTAGGCTAGCGGGGGACGAGCAGTTCTTC	CASSEFVRLAGDEQFF	TRBV2	many	TRBD2	TRBJ2-1
TGCAGTGCTATAAGCTCTGGGGCCAACGTCCTGACTTTC	CSAISSGANVLTF	TRBV20-1	many	NA	TRBJ2-6
TGCGCCAGCAGCTTGGGGACGGCGAACGCTGAAGCTTTCTTT	CASSLGTANAEAFF	TRBV11-1	NA	NA	TRBJ1-1
TGTGCCACCAGTCTCGGGGGCTTGGGGACTGAAGCTTTCTTT	CATSLGGLGTEAFF	TRBV24-1	many	NA	TRBJ1-1
TGTGCCAGCAGCTTAGACTGGACAGGATTAAGTGAGCAGTTCTTC	CASSLDWTGLSEQFF	TRBV7-9	many	TRBD1	TRBJ2-1
TGTGCCAGCAGTTTCTTTGACAGGGCGGGGACCCAGTACTTC	CASSFFDRAGTQYF	TRBV2	many	TRBD1	TRBJ2-5
TGTGCCAGCAACTGGGGCGTCGACGAAAATACCCCCTACGAGCAGTACTTC	CASNWGVDENTPYEQYF	TRBV28	many	NA	TRBJ2-7
TGCAGTGTTCTCGGACTAGCGGGAGGGCCAGTGGCGTCCTACGAGCAGTACTTC	CSVLGLAGGPVASYEQYF	TRBV20-1	few	TRBD2	TRBJ2-7
TGTGCCAGCACCTCCCGGGGAGGGAAGGGCTACACCTTC	CASTSRGGKGYTF	TRBV7-2	many	NA	TRBJ1-2
TGTGCCAGCAGGTACGGGACTAGCGGGACCTACGAGCAGTACTTC	CASRYGTSGTYEQYF	TRBV6-5	many	TRBD2	TRBJ2-7
TGCAGCGTTGACCCAGGGACCACTGAAGCTTTCTTT	CSVDPGTTEAFF	TRBV29-1	NA	NA	TRBJ1-1
TGTGCCATCAGTGAGGGGGGTTCCTACAATGAGCAGTTCTTC	CAISEGGSYNEQFF	TRBV10-3	NA	NA	TRBJ2-1
TGTGCCAGCAGTGAATCTGGGGGAGGGATGACCTACGAGCAGTACTTC	CASSESGGGMTYEQYF	TRBV25-1	NA	TRBD2	TRBJ2-7
TGTGCCAGCAGCTTAGAGTGGGGGGCGCGGGAGACCCAGTACTTC	CASSLEWGARETQYF	TRBV7-6	few	NA	TRBJ2-5
TGTGCCGGCGGCGGAAACACAGATACGCAGTATTTT	CAGGGNTDTQYF	TRBV10-3	NA	NA	TRBJ2-3
TGTGCCAGCAGCTTAGAAGATCAGCCCCAGCATTTT	CASSLEDQPQHF	TRBV2	many	NA	TRBJ1-5
TGCGCCAGCAACGCACAGGGAGGGATCGATGAGCAGTTCTTC	CASNAQGGIDEQFF	TRBV5-1	many	NA	TRBJ2-1
TGTGCCAGCAGTCCCTACACCGGGACAGGAGATTACAATGAGCAGTTCTTC	CASSPYTGTGDYNEQFF	TRBV12-3/TRBV12-4	many	TRBD1	TRBJ2-1
TGCAGCGTTGTTCGACTGCTGAACACTGAAGCTTTCTTT	CSVVRLLNTEAFF	TRBV29-1	NA	NA	TRBJ1-1
TGCGGCGTTGAAGCTGACTACAATGAGCAGTTCTTC	CGVEADYNEQFF	TRBV29-1	NA	NA	TRBJ2-1
TGTGCCAGTAGTACCCGGGACGGTAAGACCTACGAGCAGTACTTC	CASSTRDGKTYEQYF	TRBV19	many	NA	TRBJ2-7
TGCGCCAGCAGCTTGGTACAGGGCAGCTCCTACAATGAGCAGTTCTTC	CASSLVQGSSYNEQFF	TRBV5-1	many	NA	TRBJ2-1
TGTGCCAGCAGTTTGTTCCCCCCGGCTGAAGCTTTCTTT	CASSLFPPAEAFF	TRBV27	many	NA	TRBJ1-1
TGTGCCAGCAGCTTCCGAAAGCGGGGCCAAAACACCGGGGAGCTGTTTTTT	CASSFRKRGQNTGELFF	TRBV7-9	NA	TRBD2	TRBJ2-2
TGCGCCAGCAGTGAAGGGGGCCTAAGCAAGTTCTTC	CASSEGGLSKFF	TRBV10-2	few	TRBD1	TRBJ2-1